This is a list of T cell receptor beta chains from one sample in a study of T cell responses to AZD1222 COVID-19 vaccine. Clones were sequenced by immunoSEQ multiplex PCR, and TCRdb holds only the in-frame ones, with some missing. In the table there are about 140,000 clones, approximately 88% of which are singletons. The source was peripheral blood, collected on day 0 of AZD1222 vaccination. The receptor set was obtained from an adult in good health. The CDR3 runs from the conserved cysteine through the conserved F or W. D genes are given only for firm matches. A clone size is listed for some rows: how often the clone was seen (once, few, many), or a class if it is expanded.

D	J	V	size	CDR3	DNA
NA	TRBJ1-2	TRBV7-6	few	CASSLGGRGVYGYTF	TGTGCCAGCAGCTTAGGAGGCAGGGGAGTTTATGGCTACACCTTC
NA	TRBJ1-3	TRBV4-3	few	CASSQDPWGTGNTIYF	TGCGCCAGCAGCCAAGATCCGTGGGGTACTGGAAACACCATATATTTT
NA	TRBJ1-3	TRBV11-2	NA	CASSRTAETIYF	TGTGCCAGCAGCAGGACCGCCGAGACCATATATTTT
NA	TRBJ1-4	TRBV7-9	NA	CASSFSQGATNEKLFF	TGTGCCAGCAGCTTTTCCCAGGGAGCAACTAATGAAAAACTGTTTTTT
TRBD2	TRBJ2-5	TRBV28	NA	CASSPRGGRQETQYF	TGTGCCAGCAGCCCACGGGGGGGGCGGCAAGAGACCCAGTACTTC
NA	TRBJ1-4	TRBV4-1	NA	CASSHTGLANEKLFF	TGCGCCAGCAGCCATACAGGGTTGGCTAATGAAAAACTGTTTTTT
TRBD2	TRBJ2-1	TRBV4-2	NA	CASSQEGGISYNEQFF	TGTGCCAGCAGCCAAGAGGGGGGGATCTCCTACAATGAGCAGTTCTTC
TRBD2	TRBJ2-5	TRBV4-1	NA	CASSPGTSGSLETQYF	TGCGCCAGCAGCCCGGGGACTAGCGGTAGTTTGGAGACCCAGTACTTC
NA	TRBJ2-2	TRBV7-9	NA	CASSLWMATGELFF	TGTGCCAGCAGCTTATGGATGGCCACCGGGGAGCTGTTTTTT
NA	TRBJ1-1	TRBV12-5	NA	CASGLVQGRGTEAFF	TGTGCTAGTGGTTTGGTACAGGGTAGGGGCACTGAAGCTTTCTTT
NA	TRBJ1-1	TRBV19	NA	CASNLAGRREAFF	TGTGCCAGCAACCTAGCGGGACGGCGAGAAGCTTTCTTT
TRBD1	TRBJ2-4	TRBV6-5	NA	CASRDPAQGDIQYF	TGTGCCAGCAGAGATCCGGCCCAGGGGGACATTCAGTACTTC
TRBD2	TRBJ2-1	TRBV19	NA	CASSDGLAGYNEQFF	TGTGCCAGTAGTGACGGACTAGCGGGGTACAATGAGCAGTTCTTC
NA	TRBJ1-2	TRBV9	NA	CASSVADTPRGYTF	TGTGCCAGCAGCGTAGCGGACACCCCGCGCGGCTACACCTTC
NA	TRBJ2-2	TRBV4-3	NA	CASSQEGYTGELFF	TGCGCCAGCAGCCAAGAAGGCTACACCGGGGAGCTGTTTTTT
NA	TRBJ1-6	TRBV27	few	CASSPGQSSYNSPLHF	TGTGCCAGCAGTCCCGGACAGAGCTCCTATAATTCACCCCTCCACTTT
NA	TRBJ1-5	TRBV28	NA	CASTLDTWGNQPQHF	TGTGCCAGCACCTTGGACACCTGGGGCAATCAGCCCCAGCATTTT
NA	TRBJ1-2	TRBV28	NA	CASRADGSKSYTF	TGTGCCAGCAGAGCGGACGGATCTAAAAGCTACACCTTC